One and the same sample provided the 20 T cell receptor beta chains below, sequenced in a study of T cell responses to AZD1222 COVID-19 vaccine. Clones were sequenced by immunoSEQ multiplex PCR, and TCRdb holds only the in-frame ones, with some missing. The table shows under 200,000 clones, with around 86% occurring only once. The specimen comprised peripheral blood, sampled on day 0 of MenACWY control vaccination. Every receptor here comes from an adult in good health.

The chain joins TRBV5-1 to TRBJ1-1; 9 bases map to TRBD1. From germline, CDR1 is SGHRS and CDR2 YFSETQ. The CDR3 consists of 15 residues. J gave up 0 bases and V 4 bases, and 4 bases lay outside the gene matches. The CDR3 region is CASSGTGGMNTEAFF. The CDR3 region has the DNA TGCGCCAGCAGCGGAACAGGGGGCATGAACACTGAAGCTTTCTTT.

In DNA form, the CDR3 reads TGTGCCACCAGCGCCGGGACTAGCGGGGGGGCAGATACGCAGTATTTT. Translated: CATSAGTSGGADTQYF. The rearrangement links TRBV15 to TRBJ2-3; TRBD2 agrees at 16 bases. J was trimmed by 4 bases and V by 5 bases; bases with no gene match: 3. CDR3 length: 16 amino acids. Germline V gene data show CDR1 as LNHNV and CDR2 as YYDKDF (reference sequence).

In DNA, the CDR3 is TGTGCCAGCAGCTTAGGGGACAGCTACGAGCAGTACTTC. Residues: CASSLGDSYEQYF. The chain carries TRBV7-2 and TRBJ2-7, with 7 nucleotides matching TRBD1. The germline CDR1 and CDR2 sequences are SGHTA and FQGNSA. The CDR3 consists of 13 residues. V gave up 1 base and J gave up 3 bases; unmatched junction bases: 0.

The V call is TRBV9, the J call TRBJ1-5; unclear D gene. Germline V CDR1 and CDR2: SGDLS, YYNGEE. V was trimmed by 3 bases and J by 6 bases, leaving 10 bases between them. The CDR3 contains 13 residues. The CDR3 reads CASSARDSQPQHF. CDR3 bases: TGTGCCAGCAGCGCGAGGGATTCTCAGCCCCAGCATTTT.

On this clone itself: The CDR3 carries no conserved terminal phenylalanine or tryptophan, so it likely arises from a read error. No DNA is shown, since the ends of the CDR3 on it are uncertain; the CDR3 is the one TCRdb lists. The V call is TRBV6-5, the J call TRBJ1-2; TRBD1 reflects the table's D call only, with no check against the DNA. The CDR3 is 11 amino acids long, termini counted. Germline V CDR1 and CDR2: MNHEY, SVGAGI. The CDR3 loop reads CASSYSDRGEI.

This chain connects TRBV7-9 to TRBJ2-3; 9 positions agree with TRBD1. The CDR3 is made up of 15 amino acids. J was trimmed by 3 bases and V by 5 bases; bases with no gene match: 6. The V gene's germline CDR1 is SEHNR and CDR2 FQNEAQ (reference sequence). The CDR3 DNA follows: TGTGCCAGCAGCGGGGGACAGGGAGTTACAGATACGCAGTATTTT. Protein sequence: CASSGGQGVTDTQYF.

The chain joins TRBV28 to TRBJ1-1; TRBD1 matches 9 bases. This CDR3 is 19 amino acids long. Trimming took 6 bases from V and 5 from J; bases not matched to a gene: 22. Germline CDR1 and CDR2: MDHEN and SYDVKM. The CDR3 is CASSLSTDPPGQGRTEAFF. CDR3 DNA sequence: TGTGCCAGCAGCTTGTCCACGGATCCACCGGGACAGGGTCGAACTGAAGCTTTCTTT.

The chain has TRBV7-2 and TRBJ1-6; D may be TRBD1 (6 bases). V gave up 5 bases and J gave up 1 base, with 12 bases separating them. There are 16 residues in the CDR3. The germline CDR1 and CDR2 sequences are SGHTA and FQGNSA. The CDR3 sequence: CASSQNQGSYNSPLHF. In nucleotides, the CDR3 is TGTGCCAGCAGCCAAAATCAGGGGTCCTATAATTCACCCCTCCACTTT.

V usage is TRBV6-5 and J usage is TRBJ2-3; 8 nucleotides line up with TRBD2. Trimming took 6 bases from V and 4 from J; bases not matched to a gene: 3. Germline V gene sequence: CDR1 MNHEY, CDR2 SVGAGI. The CDR3 runs 13 residues. CDR3 nucleotide sequence: TGTGCCAGCAGATTACTAGCGGCAGATACGCAGTATTTT. It specifies CASRLLAADTQYF.

This clone appeared a few times. The rearrangement links TRBV2 to TRBJ1-5; 8 bases line up with TRBD1. CDR1 and CDR2 (germline): SNHLY, FYNNEI. Unmatched junction bases numbered 13, after V lost 6 bases and J lost 0 bases. The CDR3 consists of 18 residues. The CDR3 nucleotides read TGTGCCAGCAGCGCTTCTTGGACAGGGTTGAGTAGCAATCAGCCCCAGCATTTT. Amino acid sequence: CASSASWTGLSSNQPQHF. The entire variable domain, with the rest obtained from reference TRBV2 and TRBJ1-5, is as follows: EPEVTQTPSHQVTQMGQEVILRCVPISNHLYFYWYRQILGQKVEFLVSFYNNEISEKSEIFDDQFSVERPDGSNFTLKIRSTKLEDSAMYFCASSASWTGLSSNQPQHFGDGTRLSIL.

This chain joins TRBV28 and TRBJ2-1; D is uncertain. This CDR3 spans 13 amino acids. The V end was cut by 3 bases, the J end by 12 bases, with 15 bases between. Germline assignment: CDR1 MDHEN and CDR2 SYDVKM. The chain's CDR3 is CASSFRPDSRQFF. The CDR3 nucleotides read TGTGCCAGCAGTTTTCGGCCTGATAGTAGGCAGTTCTTC.

The table lists this clone with a count of one. The chain carries TRBV14 and TRBJ2-3, with D unresolved. This CDR3 is 11 amino acids long. Trimming removed 2 bases from V and 5 bases from J, with 2 bases in between. Per the germline V gene, CDR1 is SGHDN and CDR2 is FVKESK. The CDR3 DNA sequence: TGTGCCAGCAGCCAAAGAGATACGCAGTATTTT. Protein: CASSQRDTQYF.

This clone was seen a single time. The V gene is TRBV27, the J gene TRBJ1-3, with D unclear. Trimming cost V 0 bases and J 2 bases, with 11 bases left between them. The germline V gene has CDR1 MNHEY and CDR2 SMNVEV (reference sequence). The length of the CDR3 is 16 residues. The CDR3 spells CASSLSWARAGNTIYF. In DNA form, the CDR3 reads TGTGCCAGCAGTTTATCTTGGGCCCGAGCTGGAAACACCATATATTTT.

With regard to this clone: The sample has other DNA sequences that encode this CDR3 too. The genes are TRBV30 and TRBJ1-6, with TRBD1 matching over 10 bases. The germline V gene has CDR1 GTSNPN and CDR2 SVGIG (reference sequence). V dropped 3 bases and J dropped 7; count of bases not matched to a gene: 6. This CDR3 has 15 residues. The CDR3, as DNA: TGTGCCTGGAGCCGGGACAGGGGTCTAAATTCACCCCTCCACTTT. Translation: CAWSRDRGLNSPLHF. The whole variable domain, remainder taken from reference TRBV30 and TRBJ1-6, is SQTIHQWPATLVQPVGSPLSLECTVEGTSNPNLYWYRQAAGRGLQLLFYSVGIGQISSEVPQNLSASRPQDRQFILSSKKLLLSDSGFYLCAWSRDRGLNSPLHFGNGTRLTVT.

This CDR3 is CASSLTSGVGPTGELFF. In DNA, the CDR3 is TGTGCCAGCAGCTTAACCTCAGGAGTAGGTCCCACCGGGGAGCTGTTTTTT. The rearrangement joins TRBV7-3 to TRBJ2-2; D is unclear. Looked up from germline, CDR1 is SGHTA and CDR2 is FQGTGA. The V end lost 0 bases, the J end lost 4 bases, and 15 bases lay between the germline ends. The CDR3 has 17 residues.

This chain links TRBV6-5 with TRBJ2-3; D is unresolved. Germline CDR1 reads MNHEY; CDR2 reads SVGAGI. Trimming shortened V by 1 base and J by 0 bases, and 8 bases separated the two germline ends. The CDR3 covers 15 residues. CDR3 DNA sequence: TGTGCCAGCAGTTACTTGCAGAGTAGCACAGATACGCAGTATTTT. Encoded protein: CASSYLQSSTDTQYF.

J is TRBJ2-1 and V is TRBV21-1; TRBD2, the D gene given by the table, was not confirmed from the DNA. TRBV21-1 is noted as a pseudogene. The CDR3 is 16 amino acids. The CDR3 is CASSPHENFLINEQFF. The CDR3 DNA follows: TGTGCCAGCAGCCCCCACGAGAACTTCCTCATTAATGAGCAGTTCTTC.

The chain is built from TRBV2 and TRBJ2-3, with D maybe TRBD1 (6 bases). Deletions cut 7 bases from V and 0 bases from J, with 11 bases between. CDR1 SNHLY and CDR2 FYNNEI come from the germline V gene. This CDR3 is 14 amino acids long. The CDR3 nucleotides are TGTGCCAGCACACCTACAGGGAGCACAGATACGCAGTATTTT. Its translation: CASTPTGSTDTQYF.

This chain connects TRBV28 to TRBJ1-5; TRBD1 aligns across 9 bases. V was pared by 3 bases and J by 0 bases, with 6 bases of the junction left unmatched. The germline V gene has CDR1 MDHEN and CDR2 SYDVKM. The CDR3 sequence is 17 residues long. This CDR3 is CASSFLQGAFSNQPQHF. In DNA, the CDR3 is TGTGCCAGCAGTTTCTTACAGGGGGCGTTTAGCAATCAGCCCCAGCATTTT.

J is TRBJ1-1 and V is TRBV19, with D hard to call. The germline V gene has CDR1 LNHDA and CDR2 SQIVND (reference sequence). Trimming stripped 1 base from V and 0 bases from J, with 9 bases between. The CDR3 covers 15 residues. In nucleotides, the CDR3 is TGTGCCAGTAGTATAGTTGCCAGGATGAACACTGAAGCTTTCTTT. Translating it yields CASSIVARMNTEAFF.